The T cell receptor beta chain described here comes from a study of blood T cell repertoires in COVID-19. Study at large: Researchers got acute and convalescent COVID-19 samples from the United States, Italy and Spain. T cells, B-cell-depleted T cells, or PBMCs provided the cDNA or gDNA that served as material.

Authors' methods: Amplification of reference gene primers provided the estimated nucleated cell counts. The method was immunoSEQ multiplex PCR; TCRdb's version includes in-frame clones alone and lacks a portion of them. V and J calls plus clone size are reproduced from that table; the DNA served to infer D and trimming. The repertoire holds about 260,000 clones, with approximately 86% as singletons. The sequenced sample consisted of peripheral blood. The TCR originated in a man aged 25-40 years with active or convalescent COVID-19.

As DNA, the CDR3 is TGTGCCAGCAGGGGACTAGCGGGGGAATACGTCTATACGCAGTATTTT. It yields the protein CASRGLAGEYVYTQYF. The genes are TRBV21-1 and TRBJ2-3; the table calls TRBD2, which could not be checked here. TRBV21-1 is termed a pseudogene. The length of the CDR3 is 16 residues.